The rows below give T cell receptor beta chains drawn from one sample of a study of T cells in localized non-small cell lung cancer. Only in-frame clones appear in the TCRdb table, and some are missing; sequencing was by immunoSEQ multiplex PCR. The repertoire consists of about 2,000 clones, with more than 15% occurring once and the leading ten covering 20% to 25%. Sequenced material: lung tumor tissue, taken before any cancer treatment. These receptors were obtained from a man between 40 and 75 years old with stage I lung adenocarcinoma. Both conserved end residues are part of each CDR3. The order of the fields is D gene, V gene, J gene, clone size, CDR3 protein, CDR3 DNA. A D gene is named only where the DNA matches it firmly. Clone size, where shown, is once, few, many, or a class for clones that have expanded.

>.|TRBV11-3|TRBJ1-6|medium-sized
CASSLRGRAGNSPLHF
TGTGCCAGCAGCTTAAGGGGCCGGGCAGGGAATTCACCCCTCCACTTT
>TRBD1|TRBV18|TRBJ1-4|.
CASSPGARTGNNEKLFF
TGTGCCAGCTCACCAGGTGCCCGGACAGGGAATAATGAAAAACTGTTTTTT
>TRBD2|TRBV11-3|TRBJ2-1|few
CASSLGGVTSGWSSYNEQFF
TGTGCCAGCAGCTTAGGTGGCGTGACTAGCGGGTGGAGCTCCTACAATGAGCAGTTCTTC
>.|TRBV11-3|TRBJ2-7|few
CASSQSGGREGHEQYF
TGTGCCAGCAGCCAATCCGGGGGCAGGGAGGGGCACGAGCAGTACTTC
>TRBD2|TRBV6-8|TRBJ2-5|.
CASSYGTRADETQYF
TGTGCCAGCAGTTATGGGACTAGGGCGGACGAGACCCAGTACTTC
>.|TRBV5-1|TRBJ1-1|.
CASSVAGTMNTEAFF
TGCGCCAGCAGCGTTGCCGGGACCATGAACACTGAAGCTTTCTTT
>.|TRBV7-2|TRBJ1-1|medium-sized
CASSPEAVTEAFF
TGTGCCAGCAGCCCCGAGGCGGTCACTGAAGCTTTCTTT
>.|TRBV28|TRBJ2-7|.
CASSTPSSTGYSYEQYF
TGTGCCAGCAGCACCCCTTCTAGCACAGGGTACTCCTACGAGCAGTACTTC
>TRBD2|TRBV10-3|TRBJ2-1|few
CAISEGSGNPSYNEQFF
TGTGCCATCAGTGAGGGTAGCGGGAACCCCTCCTACAATGAGCAGTTCTTC
>TRBD2|TRBV11-3|TRBJ2-7|few
CASSPGLAGIVYEQYF
TGTGCCAGCAGCCCCGGACTAGCGGGAATTGTCTACGAGCAGTACTTC
>.|TRBV10-2|TRBJ1-1|few
CASSVGPLPTEAFF
TGCGCCAGCAGTGTAGGTCCGTTACCCACTGAAGCTTTCTTT
>.|TRBV6-8|TRBJ2-7|few
CASRRGGTEQYF
TGTGCCAGCAGGAGGGGGGGTACCGAGCAGTACTTC
>.|TRBV15|TRBJ1-4|few
CATSRDIGTYNEKLFF
TGTGCCACCAGCAGAGATATCGGCACTTATAATGAAAAACTGTTTTTT
>.|TRBV11-3|TRBJ2-5|.
CASSLNAGTYQETQYF
TGTGCCAGCAGCTTAAATGCCGGGACGTACCAAGAGACCCAGTACTTC
>.|TRBV6-8|TRBJ2-3|.
CASSWSSENTDTQYF
TGTGCCAGCAGTTGGTCTAGCGAAAACACAGATACGCAGTATTTT
>.|TRBV11-3|TRBJ1-3|few
CASSSSPITSGNTIYF
TGTGCCAGCAGCTCCAGCCCAATTACCTCTGGAAACACCATATATTTT
>.|TRBV6-7|TRBJ2-7|.
CASSHSNEQYF
TGTGCCAGCAGTCATTCCAACGAGCAGTACTTC
>.|TRBV11-3|TRBJ2-2|.
CASTHEVGANTGELFF
TGTGCCAGCACCCATGAAGTAGGAGCGAACACCGGGGAGCTGTTTTTT
>TRBD1|TRBV12-5|TRBJ1-2|.
CASGGQGAYGYTF
TGTGCTAGTGGAGGACAGGGGGCGTATGGCTACACCTTC
>.|TRBV6-8|TRBJ2-1|few
CASSSLAYIYNEQFF
TGTGCCAGCAGTTCCCTAGCGTACATCTACAATGAGCAGTTCTTC
>.|TRBV19|TRBJ1-2|few
CASSMGGNYGYTF
TGTGCCAGTAGTATGGGTGGAAACTATGGCTACACCTTC
>.|TRBV9|TRBJ2-2|few
CASSQGPSSSYTGELFF
TGTGCCAGCAGCCAGGGGCCGAGTAGTAGTTACACCGGGGAGCTGTTTTTT
>.|TRBV19|TRBJ1-5|few
CASANEGNGNQPQHF
TGTGCCAGTGCCAACGAGGGAAACGGCAATCAGCCCCAGCATTTT
>TRBD1|TRBV6-8|TRBJ1-2|medium-sized
CASSHGQGDYGYTF
TGTGCCAGCAGCCACGGACAGGGAGACTATGGCTACACCTTC
>.|TRBV11-3|TRBJ2-1|.
CASSWGDSYNEQFF
TGTGCCAGCAGCTGGGGGGATTCCTACAATGAGCAGTTCTTC
>.|TRBV11-3|TRBJ1-1|few
CASSSHPQANTEAFF
TGTGCCAGCAGCTCCCACCCCCAGGCGAACACTGAAGCTTTCTTT
>TRBD1|TRBV5-1|TRBJ1-1|.
CASSERTGWDTEAFF
TGCGCCAGCAGCGAAAGGACAGGGTGGGACACTGAAGCTTTCTTT
>.|TRBV18|TRBJ1-3|.
CASSSAGGFDSGNTIYF
TGTGCCAGCTCATCCGCGGGGGGGTTCGACTCTGGAAACACCATATATTTT
>.|TRBV14|TRBJ2-6|.
CASSQDSISGANVLTF
TGTGCCAGCAGCCAAGATTCTATCTCTGGGGCCAACGTCCTGACTTTC
>.|TRBV6-8|TRBJ2-3|.
CASSSSLARTDTQYF
TGTGCCAGCAGTTCCTCCCTCGCGCGCACAGATACGCAGTATTTT
>.|TRBV11-3|TRBJ2-2|few
CASSSPLETGELFF
TGTGCCAGCAGCTCCCCTCTGGAGACCGGGGAGCTGTTTTTT
>TRBD1|TRBV19|TRBJ1-6|.
CASTPTGIGFSPLHF
TGTGCCAGTACCCCGACAGGGATTGGGTTCTCGCCCCTCCACTTT
>.|TRBV7-4|TRBJ2-1|many
CASREGPNNEQFF
TGTGCCAGCAGGGAGGGGCCCAACAATGAGCAGTTCTTC
>TRBD2|TRBV18|TRBJ2-3|.
CASSRTSGEADTQYF
TGTGCCAGCTCACGTACTAGCGGGGAGGCAGATACGCAGTATTTT
>.|TRBV30|TRBJ1-6|.
CALSEAGNSPLHF
TGTGCCCTGTCTGAGGCGGGAAATTCACCCCTCCACTTT
>TRBD1|TRBV9|TRBJ2-3|.
CASSVVPTGQGADTQYF
TGTGCCAGCAGCGTAGTCCCGACCGGACAGGGCGCAGATACGCAGTATTTT
>.|TRBV6-8|TRBJ2-2|few
CASKEGDTGELFF
TGTGCCAGCAAAGAGGGAGACACCGGGGAGCTGTTTTTT
>TRBD1|TRBV5-1|TRBJ2-7|few
CASSSQGALGEQYF
TGCGCCAGCAGCTCACAGGGGGCCCTGGGGGAGCAGTACTTC
>TRBD2|TRBV19|TRBJ2-3|.
CASKSLAGSTDTQYF
TGTGCCAGCAAATCCCTAGCGGGGTCCACAGATACGCAGTATTTT
>.|TRBV11-3|TRBJ1-2|.
CASRMGGDASYGYTF
TGTGCCAGCAGAATGGGAGGGGACGCCAGCTATGGCTACACCTTC
>.|TRBV11-3|TRBJ2-2|.
CASSWQAANTGELFF
TGTGCCAGCAGCTGGCAGGCCGCGAACACCGGGGAGCTGTTTTTT